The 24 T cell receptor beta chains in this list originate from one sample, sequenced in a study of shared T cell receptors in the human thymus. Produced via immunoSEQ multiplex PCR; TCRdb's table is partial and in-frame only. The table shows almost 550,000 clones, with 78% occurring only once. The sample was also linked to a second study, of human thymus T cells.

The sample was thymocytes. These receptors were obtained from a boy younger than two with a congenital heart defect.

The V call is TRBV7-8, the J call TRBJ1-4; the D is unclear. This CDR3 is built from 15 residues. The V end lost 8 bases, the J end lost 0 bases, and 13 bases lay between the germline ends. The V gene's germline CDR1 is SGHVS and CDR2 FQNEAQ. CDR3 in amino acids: CASAAAAATNEKLFF. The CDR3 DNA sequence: TGTGCCAGCGCTGCGGCGGCTGCAACTAATGAAAAACTGTTTTTT.

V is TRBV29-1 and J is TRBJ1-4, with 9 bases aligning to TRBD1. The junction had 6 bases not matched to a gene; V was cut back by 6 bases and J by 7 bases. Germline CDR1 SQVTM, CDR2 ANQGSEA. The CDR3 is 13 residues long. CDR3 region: CSVEQGAGEKLFF. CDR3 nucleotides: TGCAGCGTGGAACAGGGGGCGGGTGAAAAACTGTTTTTT. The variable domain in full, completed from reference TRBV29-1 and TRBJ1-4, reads SAVISQKPSRDICQRGTSLTIQCQVDSQVTMMFWYRQQPGQSLTLIATANQGSEATYESGFVIDKFPISRPNLTFSTLTVSNMSPEDSSIYLCSVEQGAGEKLFFGSGTQLSVL.

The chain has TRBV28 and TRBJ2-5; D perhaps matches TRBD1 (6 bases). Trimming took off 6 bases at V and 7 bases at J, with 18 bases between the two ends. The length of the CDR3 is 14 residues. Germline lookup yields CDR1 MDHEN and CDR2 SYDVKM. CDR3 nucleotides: TGTGCCAGCAGCCCACCCAGGGGTTCCGGGACCCAGTACTTC. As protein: CASSPPRGSGTQYF.

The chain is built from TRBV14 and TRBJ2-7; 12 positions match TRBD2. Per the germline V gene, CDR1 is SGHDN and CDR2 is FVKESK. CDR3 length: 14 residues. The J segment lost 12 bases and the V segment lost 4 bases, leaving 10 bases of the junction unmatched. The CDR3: CASSRLAGDPLLYF. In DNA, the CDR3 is TGTGCCAGCAGCCGACTAGCGGGAGATCCGCTCTTGTACTTC.

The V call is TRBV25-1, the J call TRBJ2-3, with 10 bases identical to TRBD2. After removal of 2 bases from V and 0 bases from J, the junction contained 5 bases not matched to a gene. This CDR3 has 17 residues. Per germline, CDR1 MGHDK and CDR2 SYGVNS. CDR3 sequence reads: CASSEGASGGSTDTQYF. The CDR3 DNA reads TGTGCCAGCAGTGAAGGGGCTAGCGGGGGAAGCACAGATACGCAGTATTTT.

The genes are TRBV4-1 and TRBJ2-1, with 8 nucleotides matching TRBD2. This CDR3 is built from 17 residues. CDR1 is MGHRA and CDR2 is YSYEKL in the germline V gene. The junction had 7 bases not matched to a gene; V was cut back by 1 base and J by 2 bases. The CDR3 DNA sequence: TGCGCCAGCAGCCAAGTGGAGCGGGAGTACCCCTACAATGAGCAGTTCTTC. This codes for CASSQVEREYPYNEQFF.

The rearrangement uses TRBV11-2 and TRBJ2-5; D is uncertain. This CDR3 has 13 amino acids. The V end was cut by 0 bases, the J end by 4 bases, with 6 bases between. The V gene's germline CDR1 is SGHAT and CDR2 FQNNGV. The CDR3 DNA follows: TGTGCCAGCAGCTTAGATCTTCGAGAGACCCAGTACTTC. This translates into CASSLDLRETQYF.

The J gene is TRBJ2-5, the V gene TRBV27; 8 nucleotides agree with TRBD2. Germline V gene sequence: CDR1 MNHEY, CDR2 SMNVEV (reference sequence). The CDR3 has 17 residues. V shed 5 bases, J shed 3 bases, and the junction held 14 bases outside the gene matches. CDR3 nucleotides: TGTGCCAGCAGTGAGAAGCGGGAGAGGCTTTGGGAAGAGACCCAGTACTTC. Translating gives CASSEKRERLWEETQYF.

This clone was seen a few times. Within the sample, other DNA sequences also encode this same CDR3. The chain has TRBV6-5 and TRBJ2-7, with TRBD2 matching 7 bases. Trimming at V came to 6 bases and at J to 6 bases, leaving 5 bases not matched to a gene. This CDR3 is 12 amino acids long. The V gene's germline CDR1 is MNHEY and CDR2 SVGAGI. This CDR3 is CASRPPSGEQYF. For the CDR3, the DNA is TGTGCCAGCAGACCACCTAGCGGCGAGCAGTACTTC.

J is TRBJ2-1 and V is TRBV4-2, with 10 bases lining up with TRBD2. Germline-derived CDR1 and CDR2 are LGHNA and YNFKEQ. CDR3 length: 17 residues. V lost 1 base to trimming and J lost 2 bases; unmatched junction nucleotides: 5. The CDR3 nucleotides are TGTGCCAGCAGCCAAGGAATTAGCGGGGGGACCTACAATGAGCAGTTCTTC. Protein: CASSQGISGGTYNEQFF.

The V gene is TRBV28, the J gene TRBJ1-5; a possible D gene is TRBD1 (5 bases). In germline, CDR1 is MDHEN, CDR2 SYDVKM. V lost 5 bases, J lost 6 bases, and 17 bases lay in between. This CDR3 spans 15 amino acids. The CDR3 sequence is CASSPRAGRSQPQHF. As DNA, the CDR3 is TGTGCCAGCAGTCCCAGGGCAGGGCGAAGTCAGCCCCAGCATTTT.

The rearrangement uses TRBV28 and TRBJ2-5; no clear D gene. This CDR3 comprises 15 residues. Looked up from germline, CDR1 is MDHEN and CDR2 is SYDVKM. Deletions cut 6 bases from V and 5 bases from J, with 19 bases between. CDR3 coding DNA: TGTGCCAGCAGACCCGAATACTCCACGGAGGAGACCCAGTACTTC. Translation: CASRPEYSTEETQYF. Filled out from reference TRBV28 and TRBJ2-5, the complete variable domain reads DVKVTQSSRYLVKRTGEKVFLECVQDMDHENMFWYRQDPGLGLRLIYFSYDVKMKEKGDIPEGYSVSREKKERFSLILESASTNQTSMYLCASRPEYSTEETQYFGPGTRLLVL.

The CDR3 loop is CASSPSPSYEQYF. The CDR3 nucleotides are TGTGCCAGCAGCCCCTCCCCTTCCTACGAGCAGTACTTC. This chain joins TRBV7-9 and TRBJ2-7; no clear D. This CDR3 region has 13 residues. The V end was cut by 5 bases, the J end by 1 base, with 9 bases between. Germline V lookup: CDR1 SEHNR, CDR2 FQNEAQ (reference sequence). Looking up the rest from reference TRBV7-9 and TRBJ2-7 gives the full variable domain: DTGVSQNPRHKITKRGQNVTFRCDPISEHNRLYWYRQTLGQGPEFLTYFQNEAQLEKSRLLSDRFSAERPKGSFSTLEIQRTEQGDSAMYLCASSPSPSYEQYFGPGTRLTVT.

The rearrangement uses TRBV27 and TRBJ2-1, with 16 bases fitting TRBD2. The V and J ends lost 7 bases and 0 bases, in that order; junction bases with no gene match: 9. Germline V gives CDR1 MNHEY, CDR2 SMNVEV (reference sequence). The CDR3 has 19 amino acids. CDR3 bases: TGTGCCAGCACAAAGGGCGGGACTAGCGGGAGGGCCTCCTACAATGAGCAGTTCTTC. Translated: CASTKGGTSGRASYNEQFF.

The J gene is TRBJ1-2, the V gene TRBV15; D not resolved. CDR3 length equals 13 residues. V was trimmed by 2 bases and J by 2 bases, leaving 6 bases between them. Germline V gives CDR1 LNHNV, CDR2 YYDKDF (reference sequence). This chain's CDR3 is CATSRWENYGYTF. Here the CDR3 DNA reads TGTGCCACCAGCAGATGGGAGAACTATGGCTACACCTTC.

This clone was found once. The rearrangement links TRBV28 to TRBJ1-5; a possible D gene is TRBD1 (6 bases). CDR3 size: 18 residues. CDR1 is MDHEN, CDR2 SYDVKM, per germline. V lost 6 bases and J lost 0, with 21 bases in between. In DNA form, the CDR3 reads TGTGCCAGCAGCCCAACTGGACGGACAGACGATAGCAATCAGCCCCAGCATTTT. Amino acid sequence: CASSPTGRTDDSNQPQHF.

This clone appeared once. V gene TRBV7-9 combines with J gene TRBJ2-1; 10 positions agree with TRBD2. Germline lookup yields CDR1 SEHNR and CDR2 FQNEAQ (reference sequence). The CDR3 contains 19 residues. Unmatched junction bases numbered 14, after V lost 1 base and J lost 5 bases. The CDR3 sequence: CASSLVWASGSSPDNEQFF. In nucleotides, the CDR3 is TGTGCCAGCAGCTTAGTGTGGGCTAGCGGGAGTTCCCCAGACAATGAGCAGTTCTTC.

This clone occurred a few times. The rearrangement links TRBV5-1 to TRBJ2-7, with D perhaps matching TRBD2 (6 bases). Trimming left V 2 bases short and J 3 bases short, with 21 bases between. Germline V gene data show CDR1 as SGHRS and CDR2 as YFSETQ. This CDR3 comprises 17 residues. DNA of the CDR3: TGCGCCAGCAGCTTCCACGGGGACTCGGGGCGGTTCTACGAGCAGTACTTC. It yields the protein CASSFHGDSGRFYEQYF. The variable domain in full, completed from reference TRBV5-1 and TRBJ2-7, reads KAGVTQTPRYLIKTRGQQVTLSCSPISGHRSVSWYQQTPGQGLQFLFEYFSETQRNKGNFPGRFSGRQFSNSRSEMNVSTLELGDSALYLCASSFHGDSGRFYEQYFGPGTRLTVT.

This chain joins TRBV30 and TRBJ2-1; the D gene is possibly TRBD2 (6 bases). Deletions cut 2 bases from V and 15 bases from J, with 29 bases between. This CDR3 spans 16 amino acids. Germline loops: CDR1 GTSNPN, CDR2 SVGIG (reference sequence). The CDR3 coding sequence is TGTGCCTGGAGTTTACCGATACGGGGACTCCAAGGGTCGACGTTCTTC. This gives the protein CAWSLPIRGLQGSTFF.

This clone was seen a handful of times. The CDR3 here is CASSLVAGDTEAFF. In DNA form, the CDR3 reads TGTGCCAGCAGCTTGGTGGCGGGCGACACTGAAGCTTTCTTT. The chain recombines TRBV5-4 with TRBJ1-1; D gene uncertain. Trimming removed 0 bases from V and 3 bases from J, with 9 bases in between. This CDR3 comprises 14 residues. Germline V gives CDR1 SGHNT, CDR2 YYREEE (reference sequence).

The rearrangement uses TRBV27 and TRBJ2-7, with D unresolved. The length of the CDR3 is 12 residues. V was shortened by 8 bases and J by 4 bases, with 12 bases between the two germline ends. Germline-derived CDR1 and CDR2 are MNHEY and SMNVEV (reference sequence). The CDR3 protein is CASADGTYEQYF. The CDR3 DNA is TGTGCCAGCGCTGATGGTACTTACGAGCAGTACTTC.

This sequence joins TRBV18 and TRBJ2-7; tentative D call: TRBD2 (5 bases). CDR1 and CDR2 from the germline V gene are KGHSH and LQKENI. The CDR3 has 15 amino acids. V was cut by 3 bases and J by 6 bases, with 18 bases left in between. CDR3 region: CASSPEDSPQREQYF. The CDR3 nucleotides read TGTGCCAGCTCACCGGAGGACTCCCCTCAGCGCGAGCAGTACTTC.

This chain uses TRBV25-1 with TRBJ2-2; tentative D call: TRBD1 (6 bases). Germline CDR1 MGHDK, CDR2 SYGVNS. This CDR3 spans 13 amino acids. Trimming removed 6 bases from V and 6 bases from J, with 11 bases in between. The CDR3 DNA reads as TGTGCCAGCAGGGGGGCGGAAGCCGGGGAGCTGTTTTTT. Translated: CASRGAEAGELFF.

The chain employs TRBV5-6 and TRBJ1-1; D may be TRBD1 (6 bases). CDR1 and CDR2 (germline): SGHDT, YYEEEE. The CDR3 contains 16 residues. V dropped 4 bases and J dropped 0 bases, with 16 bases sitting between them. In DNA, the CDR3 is TGTGCCAGCAGCCTACAGGGATTTAGGATGAACACTGAAGCTTTCTTT. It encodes CASSLQGFRMNTEAFF. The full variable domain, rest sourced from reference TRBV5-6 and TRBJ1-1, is DAGVTQSPTHLIKTRGQQVTLRCSPKSGHDTVSWYQQALGQGPQFIFQYYEEEERQRGNFPDRFSGHQFPNYSSELNVNALLLGDSALYLCASSLQGFRMNTEAFFGQGTRLTVV.